Listed here is a single TCR beta chain. The ends lost 6 bases at V and 7 bases at J; junction bases unmatched: 5. The CDR3 spans 15 residues. TCRdb reanalysed the RT-PCR reads using MiXCR and keeps one entry per CDR3 protein. Found here are about 500,000 distinct CDR3 sequences, 16% of them singletons; the top ten hold approximately 3%. The sample is drawn from a study of response to subunit inactivated influenza vaccine. The sequence was collected from a man aged 45-69 years who received an inactivated influenza vaccine. The sample in question was CD4+ T cells sorted from PBMCs, obtained about 23 months after vaccination. The genes are TRBV12-3 or TRBV12-4 and TRBJ2-1; TRBD2 matches 14 bases. The CDR3: CASRRTSGGMNEQFF. CDR3 DNA sequence: TGTGCCAGCAGGCGGACTAGCGGGGGGATGAATGAGCAGTTCTTC.